This T cell receptor beta chain was identified during a study of T-cell reconstitution after alpha-beta-depleted transplantation in children. CDR1 is DFQATT, CDR2 SNEGSKA, per germline (reference sequence). Trimming took 2 bases from V and 6 from J; bases not matched to a gene: 6. The CDR3 loop spans 15 amino acids. This clonotype came up many times. The TCRbeta library incorporated unique molecular identifiers. In TCRdb, the PCR reads were re-called with MiXCR into one record per CDR3 protein. The sample has hundreds of thousands of distinct CDR3 sequences, 16% seen once. The gene calls are TRBV20-1 and TRBJ2-1, with 11 bases identical to TRBD1. This TCR came from a human donor who donated a stem cell graft to a child with acute myeloid leukemia. This material consisted of PBMCs from the stem cell graft donor, taken from the stem cell graft. In nucleotides, the CDR3 is TGCAGTGCTAGAACCGGGACAGGGGGTGGCAATGAGCAGTTCTTC. Its translation: CSARTGTGGGNEQFF.